This entry lists 32 T cell receptor beta chains sequenced from one sample in a study of blood T cells in healthy people across ages. A sample-barcoded 5' primer and a J-beta primer mix were used in a second PCR of roughly 6 to 11 cycles. TCRdb fed the 5' RACE reads into MiXCR, producing one record per CDR3 protein. The sample includes 450,000 to 700,000 distinct CDR3 sequences, roughly 28% of them seen just once. The sequencing input was blood. Source of these receptors: a woman in her 70s in good health.

The chain carries TRBV5-1 and TRBJ2-5, with D possibly matching TRBD2 (6 bases). TRBJ2-1 matches the DNA end more closely, so the J call is doubtful. There are 15 residues in the CDR3. Germline assignment: CDR1 SGHRS and CDR2 YFSETQ. In DNA, the CDR3 is TGCGCCAGCAGCTTGGAGGGGACTTCCAACAATGAGCAGTTCTTC. Protein product: CASSLEGTSNNEQFF.

The genes are TRBV7-3 and TRBJ2-1; D possibly uses TRBD1 or TRBD2 (5 bases each). CDR3 size: 16 residues. V was cut by 1 base and J by 1 base, with 11 bases left in between. From germline, CDR1 is SGHTA and CDR2 FQGTGA. The chain's CDR3 is CASSLMGTDSYNEQFF. In nucleotides, the CDR3 is TGTGCCAGCAGCTTAATGGGGACGGATTCCTACAATGAGCAGTTCTTC. The full variable domain, with the rest looked up from reference TRBV7-3 and TRBJ2-1, is GAGVSQTPSNKVTEKGKYVELRCDPISGHTALYWYRQSLGQGPEFLIYFQGTGAADDSGLPNDRFFAVRPEGSVSTLKIQRTERGDSAVYLCASSLMGTDSYNEQFFGPGTRLTVL.

This clonotype was observed a few times. The V gene is TRBV7-9, the J gene TRBJ2-6; D not certain. Trimming left V 2 bases short and J 0 bases short, with 14 bases between. The CDR3 runs to 18 residues. Germline V lookup: CDR1 SEHNR, CDR2 FQNEAQ (reference sequence). The CDR3 region is CASSLPFLLLSGANVLTF. Here the CDR3 DNA reads TGTGCCAGCAGCTTACCTTTTCTGTTACTCTCTGGGGCCAACGTCCTGACTTTC.

J is TRBJ2-7 and V is TRBV7-2; maybe TRBD2 (7 bases). There are 17 residues in the CDR3. CDR1 is SGHTA, CDR2 FQGNSA, per germline. The ends were cut back, 1 base at V and 0 bases at J, with 16 bases in the middle. This CDR3 reads CASSLEQRGGTSYEQYF. CDR3 DNA: TGTGCCAGCAGCTTAGAGCAGAGGGGGGGCACCTCCTACGAGCAGTACTTC.

This clonotype has only a few counts. One junction end disagrees with the germline gene, perhaps due to a read error. This chain connects TRBV7-2 to TRBJ2-7; no firm D call. The CDR3 runs to 15 residues. In germline, CDR1 is SGHTA, CDR2 FQGNSA. The CDR3 protein is CASGLAGSGAYEQYF. The CDR3 DNA reads TGTGCCAGCGGCTTAGCTGGCAGTGGCGCCTACGAGCAGTACTTC.

The rearrangement links TRBV2 to TRBJ2-3, with D unclear. CDR1 SNHLY and CDR2 FYNNEI come from the germline V gene. The V gene lost 5 bases and the J gene lost 4 bases, with 13 bases spanning the gap. CDR3 length equals 14 residues. Here the CDR3 DNA reads TGTGCCAGCAGTCCGCCCCCGGTGGCAGATACGCAGTATTTT. It yields the protein CASSPPPVADTQYF.

A few counts support this clonotype. The V call is TRBV7-2, the J call TRBJ1-2, with unresolved D. V lost 2 bases, J lost 6 bases, and 7 bases lay in between. CDR1 and CDR2 from the germline V gene are SGHTA and FQGNSA. CDR3 length equals 12 residues. The DNA of the CDR3 is TGTGCCAGCAGCTTAAACTGGGATGGCTACACCTTC. Translating it yields CASSLNWDGYTF.

The V gene is TRBV7-8, the J gene TRBJ1-1, with TRBD1 identical over 10 bases. Germline values: CDR1 SGHVS, CDR2 FQNEAQ. The CDR3 is 14 residues long. The J segment lost 10 bases and the V segment lost 5 bases, leaving 10 bases of the junction unmatched. The CDR3 bases are TGTGCCAGCAGCCCCGGGACAGGGGACGTTCGAGCTTTCTTT. This translates into CASSPGTGDVRAFF.

On this clonotype itself: This likely comes from a read error, as the CDR3 has no conserved phenylalanine or tryptophan at its end. V usage is TRBV7-2 and J usage is TRBJ2-1; 9 bases are shared with TRBD2. Germline loops: CDR1 SGHTA, CDR2 FQGNSA. This CDR3 has 15 amino acids. V shed 4 bases, J shed 7 bases, and the junction held 8 bases outside the gene matches. The CDR3 sequence is CASSSGLALGNEQFL. The CDR3, as DNA: TGTGCCAGCAGCTCGGGACTAGCCTTGGGGAATGAGCAGTTCCTC.

Here the CDR3 reads CASSILSPGGLHYEQYF. The DNA of the CDR3 is TGTGCCAGTAGTATCCTGTCCCCCGGGGGGCTACACTACGAGCAGTACTTC. V gene TRBV19 combines with J gene TRBJ2-7, with D possibly matching TRBD2 (7 bases). V was trimmed by 3 bases and J by 3 bases, leaving 21 bases between them. Germline CDR1 LNHDA, CDR2 SQIVND (reference sequence). The CDR3 spans 17 residues.

This clonotype was found a few times. The rearrangement uses TRBV7-2 and TRBJ2-1; tentative D call: TRBD1 (6 bases). The germline V gene encodes CDR1 SGHTA and CDR2 FQGNSA. Trimming took 5 bases from V and 7 from J, leaving 12 bases between them. The CDR3 length is 13 residues. As DNA, the CDR3 is TGTGCCAGCAGCGACGGACAGTTGAATGAGCAGTTCTTC. The encoded protein is CASSDGQLNEQFF.

The rearrangement links TRBV7-2 to TRBJ2-3; 11 bases match TRBD2. The CDR3 sequence is 18 residues long. V was pared by 6 bases and J by 4 bases, with 15 bases of the junction left unmatched. Germline-derived CDR1 and CDR2 are SGHTA and FQGNSA. The CDR3 DNA reads TGTGCCAGCAGGGGCTCTAGCGGGGGGCTAAGCTACGCAGATACGCAGTATTTT. Translated: CASRGSSGGLSYADTQYF.

The rearrangement joins TRBV27 to TRBJ2-5; TRBD2 aligns across 8 bases. Germline CDR1 is MNHEY and CDR2 is SMNVEV (reference sequence). This CDR3 comprises 15 residues. Trimming at V came to 4 bases and at J to 11 bases, leaving 15 bases not matched to a gene. The CDR3 DNA sequence: TGTGCCAGCAGTTCGGAATATCTGACGGGGGGGGAGCAGTACTTC. Its translation is CASSSEYLTGGEQYF.

V and J are TRBV29-1 and TRBJ2-2; maybe TRBD2 (6 bases). V gave up 1 base and J gave up 1 base, with 13 bases separating them. Germline V lookup: CDR1 SQVTM, CDR2 ANQGSEA. This CDR3 is built from 16 residues. CDR3 coding DNA: TGCAGCGTTGAAGGTCGGGCGGGGATGAACACCGGGGAGCTGTTTTTT. It specifies CSVEGRAGMNTGELFF.

V is TRBV5-1 and J is TRBJ1-2; TRBD1 aligns across 9 bases. The ends lost 4 bases at V and 6 bases at J; junction bases unmatched: 7. Per germline, CDR1 SGHRS and CDR2 YFSETQ. The CDR3 runs 14 residues. DNA of the CDR3: TGCGCCAGCAGCCTGGGACAGGGCGACCATGGCTACACCTTC. Residues: CASSLGQGDHGYTF.

The CDR3: CASSQEFVETQYF. DNA of the CDR3: TGTGCCAGCAGCCAAGAGTTTGTTGAGACCCAGTACTTC. The chain combines TRBV4-2 with TRBJ2-5; D remains unclear. Germline V gives CDR1 LGHNA, CDR2 YNFKEQ. This CDR3 contains 13 residues. Trimming shortened V by 0 bases and J by 5 bases, and 7 bases separated the two germline ends.

The CDR3 DNA sequence: TGCGCCAGCAGCTCCTCGCCGGGACAGGCCGACGACTACACCTTC. Translation gives CASSSSPGQADDYTF. The chain combines TRBV5-1 with TRBJ1-2, with TRBD1 matching over 8 bases. Unmatched junction bases numbered 14, after V lost 3 bases and J lost 10 bases. Germline lookup yields CDR1 SGHRS and CDR2 YFSETQ. CDR3 length equals 15 residues.

The chain recombines TRBV5-1 with TRBJ2-1; tentative D call: TRBD2 (5 bases). The germline CDR1 and CDR2 sequences are SGHRS and YFSETQ. The ends were cut back, 4 bases at V and 5 bases at J, with 13 bases in the middle. The CDR3 runs to 14 residues. This CDR3 is CASSLGSRDNEQFF. As DNA, the CDR3 is TGCGCCAGCAGCCTTGGGAGTCGGGACAATGAGCAGTTCTTC.

The CDR3 DNA reads as TGTGCCAGCAGCGGTCCGGGACAGGGTCTACCATTCTACAATGAGCAGTTCTTC. Translating gives CASSGPGQGLPFYNEQFF. J is TRBJ2-1 and V is TRBV9; TRBD1 aligns across 9 bases. Germline V CDR1 and CDR2: SGDLS, YYNGEE. Trimming cost V 3 bases and J 3 bases; bases outside gene matches: 13. The CDR3 totals 18 residues.

The chain uses TRBV4-2 and TRBJ1-2; unclear D gene. Germline V gene lookup returns CDR1 LGHNA and CDR2 YNFKEQ. CDR3 size: 16 residues. Deletions cut 1 base from V and 2 bases from J, with 14 bases between. CDR3 DNA sequence: TGTGCCAGCAGCCAAGGGGCGTTAGGTACCAACTATGGCTACACCTTC. Protein product: CASSQGALGTNYGYTF.

This clonotype was detected a few times. The chain uses TRBV7-2 and TRBJ1-4, with D unclear. V was pared by 5 bases and J by 8 bases, with 15 bases between. CDR3 length equals 14 residues. Germline values: CDR1 SGHTA, CDR2 FQGNSA. The CDR3 spells CASSLDLAGEKLFF. CDR3 in DNA: TGTGCCAGCAGCCTGGACCTCGCGGGGGAAAAACTGTTTTTT.

The chain has TRBV20-1 and TRBJ2-7; no clear D gene. CDR3 length: 14 residues. CDR1 DFQATT and CDR2 SNEGSKA come from the germline V gene (reference sequence). V was trimmed by 0 bases and J by 0 bases, leaving 9 bases between them. This chain's CDR3 is CSARDAGYSYEQYF. The CDR3 nucleotides read TGCAGTGCTAGAGACGCAGGTTACTCCTACGAGCAGTACTTC.

The chain links TRBV2 to TRBJ2-7; D is uncertain. CDR1 SNHLY and CDR2 FYNNEI come from the germline V gene. V was trimmed by 8 bases and J by 0 bases, leaving 11 bases between them. This CDR3 is built from 13 residues. As DNA, the CDR3 is TGTGCCAGCGCGCGTCCCGACTCCTACGAGCAGTACTTC. Encoded protein: CASARPDSYEQYF. The full variable domain, in which reference TRBV2 and TRBJ2-7 provide the parts outside the CDR3, is EPEVTQTPSHQVTQMGQEVILRCVPISNHLYFYWYRQILGQKVEFLVSFYNNEISEKSEIFDDQFSVERPDGSNFTLKIRSTKLEDSAMYFCASARPDSYEQYFGPGTRLTVT.

The CDR3 reads CASSPSGRLSDTQYF. The CDR3 DNA is TGTGCCAGCAGTCCTAGCGGGAGGCTCTCAGATACGCAGTATTTT. The rearrangement joins TRBV6-1 to TRBJ2-3; 11 positions match TRBD2. Germline loops: CDR1 MNHNS, CDR2 SASEGT. The trim removed 5 bases at V and 4 bases at J, leaving 5 bases unmatched. This CDR3 region has 15 residues.

The chain links TRBV24-1 to TRBJ1-2, with 10 bases fitting TRBD1. This CDR3 contains 13 residues. The ends lost 7 bases at V and 7 bases at J; junction bases unmatched: 5. Germline CDR1 and CDR2: KGHDR and SFDVKD. In nucleotides, the CDR3 is TGTGCCACCAGGACAGGGGGCGTAATTGGCTACACCTTC. It translates to CATRTGGVIGYTF.

This clonotype has more than one count but fewer than ten. The germline gene is not matched at one end of the junction; a read error may be the cause. This CDR3 reads CASSRDSFYNYGCTF. The DNA for the CDR3 is TGTGCCAGCAGCCGGGACAGCTTTTATAACTATGGCTGCACCTTC. This chain uses TRBV5-6 with TRBJ1-2, with 7 bases lining up with TRBD1. This CDR3 has 15 amino acids. The germline CDR1 and CDR2 sequences are SGHDT and YYEEEE.

Of note for this clonotype: This is likely a read error, given that the CDR3 carries no conserved phenylalanine or tryptophan at its end. The genes are TRBV9 and TRBJ1-2; tentative D call: TRBD1 (6 bases). This CDR3 is 15 amino acids long. Germline V gene sequence: CDR1 SGDLS, CDR2 YYNGEE. V lost 4 bases and J 4 bases, leaving 17 bases between the germline ends. In DNA, the CDR3 is TGTGCCAGCAGCCCCGGGGGGGGCCCTAGCTATGGCTACACCCTC. Amino acids: CASSPGGGPSYGYTL.

This clonotype was seen a handful of times. The chain joins TRBV20-1 to TRBJ2-2; 9 nucleotides line up with TRBD2. The CDR3 spans 13 residues. The V gene's germline CDR1 is DFQATT and CDR2 SNEGSKA (reference sequence). The CDR3 reads CSTSGRYTGELFF. The CDR3 nucleotides are TGCAGCACTAGCGGGCGTTACACCGGGGAGCTGTTTTTT.

The gene calls are TRBV5-1 and TRBJ2-5, with 8 bases identical to TRBD2. Near its end, the DNA agrees better with TRBJ2-7, so the J call may be wrong. CDR3 size: 15 residues. Germline lookup yields CDR1 SGHRS and CDR2 YFSETQ. CDR3 sequence: CASSPGLAAGYEQYF. CDR3 coding DNA: TGCGCCAGCAGCCCTGGACTAGCCGCTGGGTACGAGCAGTACTTC.

This clonotype appeared a few times. The missing conserved phenylalanine or tryptophan at the end of this CDR3 makes a read error likely. The chain couples TRBV6-1 to TRBJ1-3; tentatively, D is TRBD1 (6 bases). Germline V gene data show CDR1 as MNHNS and CDR2 as SASEGT. The ends were cut back, 8 bases at V and 0 bases at J, with 14 bases in the middle. The CDR3 loop spans 15 amino acids. This CDR3 is CASGGQQSSGNTIYL. CDR3 sequence (DNA): TGTGCCAGCGGAGGACAGCAGAGCTCTGGAAACACCATATATCTT.

This clonotype turned up a few times. This chain uses TRBV7-2 with TRBJ2-1; 9 nucleotides agree with TRBD2. CDR1 and CDR2 from the germline V gene are SGHTA and FQGNSA. The CDR3 is 14 amino acids. The trim removed 5 bases at V and 8 bases at J, leaving 7 bases unmatched. Written as DNA, the CDR3 is TGTGCCAGCAGCGCCGGGACTAGCCCCCATGAGCAGTTCTTC. Translation: CASSAGTSPHEQFF.

The genes are TRBV7-6 and TRBJ1-1, with a tentative D call TRBD1 (6 bases). The CDR3 is 15 residues long. Germline V gives CDR1 SGHVS, CDR2 FNYEAQ. The V gene lost 4 bases and the J gene lost 2 bases, with 14 bases spanning the gap. CDR3 region: CASSSKTGTNTEAFF. CDR3 nucleotides: TGTGCCAGCAGCTCAAAAACCGGGACAAACACTGAAGCTTTCTTT.